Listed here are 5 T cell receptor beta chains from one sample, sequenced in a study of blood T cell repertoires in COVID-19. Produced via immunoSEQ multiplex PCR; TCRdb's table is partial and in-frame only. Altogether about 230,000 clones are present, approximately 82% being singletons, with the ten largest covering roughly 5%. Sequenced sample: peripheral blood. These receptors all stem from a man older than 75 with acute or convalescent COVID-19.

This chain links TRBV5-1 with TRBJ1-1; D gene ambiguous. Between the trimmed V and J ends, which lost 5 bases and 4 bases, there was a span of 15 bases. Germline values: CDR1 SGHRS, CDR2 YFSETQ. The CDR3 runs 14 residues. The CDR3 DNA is TGCGCCAGCAGAAGCGAAGGAGGAGGCACTGAAGCTTTCTTT. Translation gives CASRSEGGGTEAFF.

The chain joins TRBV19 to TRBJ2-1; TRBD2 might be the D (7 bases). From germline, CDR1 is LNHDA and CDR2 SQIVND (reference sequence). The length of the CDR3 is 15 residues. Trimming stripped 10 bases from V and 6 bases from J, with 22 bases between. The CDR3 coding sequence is TGTGCCACCTCGAGGGCTAGCGGAGGGGGCAATGAGCAGTTCTTC. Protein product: CATSRASGGGNEQFF.

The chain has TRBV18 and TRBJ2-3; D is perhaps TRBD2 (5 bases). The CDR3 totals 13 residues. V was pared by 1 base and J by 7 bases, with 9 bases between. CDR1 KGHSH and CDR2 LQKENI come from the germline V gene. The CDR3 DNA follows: TGTGCCAGCTCACCACTATCGGGAAATACGCAGTATTTT. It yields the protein CASSPLSGNTQYF.

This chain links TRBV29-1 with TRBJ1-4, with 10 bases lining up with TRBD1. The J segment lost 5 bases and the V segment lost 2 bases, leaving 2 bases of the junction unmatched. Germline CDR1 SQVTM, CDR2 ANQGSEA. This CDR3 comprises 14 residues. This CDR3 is CSVESGQGNEKLFF. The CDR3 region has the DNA TGCAGCGTTGAATCGGGACAGGGGAATGAAAAACTGTTTTTT.

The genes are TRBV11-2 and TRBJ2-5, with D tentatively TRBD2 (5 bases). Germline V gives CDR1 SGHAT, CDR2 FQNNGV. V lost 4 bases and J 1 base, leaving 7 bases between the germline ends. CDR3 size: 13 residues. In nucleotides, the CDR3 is TGTGCCAGCAGCTCCCGGGGCCAAGAGACCCAGTACTTC. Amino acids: CASSSRGQETQYF.